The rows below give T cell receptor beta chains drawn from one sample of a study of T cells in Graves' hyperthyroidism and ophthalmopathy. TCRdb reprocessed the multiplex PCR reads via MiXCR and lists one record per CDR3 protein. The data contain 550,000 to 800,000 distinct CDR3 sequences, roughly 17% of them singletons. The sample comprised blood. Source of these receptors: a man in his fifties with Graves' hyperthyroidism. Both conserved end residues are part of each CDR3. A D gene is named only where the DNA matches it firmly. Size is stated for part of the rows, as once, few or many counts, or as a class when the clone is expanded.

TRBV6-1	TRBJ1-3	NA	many	TGTGCCAGCAGATCCTTTGGAAACACCATATATTTT	CASRSFGNTIYF
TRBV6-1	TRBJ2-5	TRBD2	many	TGTGCCAGCAGTCCCGGGACTAGCGGGACCCCCCAGTACTTC	CASSPGTSGTPQYF
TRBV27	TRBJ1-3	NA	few	TGTGCCAGCAGCTATAACCAGTTTGGAAACACCATATATTTT	CASSYNQFGNTIYF
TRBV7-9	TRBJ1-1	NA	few	TGTGCCAGCAGCTTACAGACTGAAGCTTTCTTT	CASSLQTEAFF
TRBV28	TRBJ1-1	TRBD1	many	TGTGCCAGCAGTCCAAGGACAGGGGGAAGCACTGAAGCTTTCTTT	CASSPRTGGSTEAFF
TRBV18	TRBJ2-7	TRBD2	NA	TGTGCCAGCTCGCTCCGTATAGCGGGAGGGCCGGGAGAGCAGTACTTC	CASSLRIAGGPGEQYF
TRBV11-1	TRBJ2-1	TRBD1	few	TGTGCCAGCAGCCGTGTGCCGGGACAGGGGAACAATGAGCAGTTCTTC	CASSRVPGQGNNEQFF
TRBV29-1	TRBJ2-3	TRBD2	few	TGCAGCGTTGTCGGACTAGCGAGCACAGATACGCAGTATTTT	CSVVGLASTDTQYF
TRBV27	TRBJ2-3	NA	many	TGTGCCAGCAGTTTATTTGATACGCAGTATTTT	CASSLFDTQYF
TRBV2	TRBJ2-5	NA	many	TGTGCCAGCAGGGACGAACTAGTTCAAGAGACCCAGTACTTC	CASRDELVQETQYF
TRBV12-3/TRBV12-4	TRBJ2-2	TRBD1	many	TGTGCCAGCAGACCTACAGGGGATAGCAACACCGGGGAGCTGTTTTTT	CASRPTGDSNTGELFF
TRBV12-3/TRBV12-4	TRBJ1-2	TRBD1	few	TGTGCCAGCAGTTTAGACGGACAGGGGGATGGCTACACCTTC	CASSLDGQGDGYTF
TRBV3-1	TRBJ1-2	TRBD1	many	TGTGCCAGCAGCCCGGAATGGGACAGATTTGATGGCTACACCTTC	CASSPEWDRFDGYTF
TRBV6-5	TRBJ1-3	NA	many	TGTGCCAGCAGTTACTCACCCAACCTCGGGACGGTCGGAAACACCATATATTTT	CASSYSPNLGTVGNTIYF
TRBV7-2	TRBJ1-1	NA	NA	TGTGCCAGCAGCCTTGACGGACCTAGAGCTTTCTTT	CASSLDGPRAFF
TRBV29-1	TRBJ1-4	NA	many	TGCAGCGTTGGAACGGGGAATAATGAAAAACTGTTTTTT	CSVGTGNNEKLFF
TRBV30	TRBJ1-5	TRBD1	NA	TGTGCCTGGAGAGGGGGCTCAGTTGTCAGCAATCAGCCCCAGCATTTT	CAWRGGSVVSNQPQHF
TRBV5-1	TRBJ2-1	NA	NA	TGCGCCAGCAGCCCGCTTGCATACAATGAGCAGCTCTTC	CASSPLAYNEQLF
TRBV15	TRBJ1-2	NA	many	TGTGCCACCAGCAGAGATACACCCAGGGGAAGGGACTATGGCTACACCTTC	CATSRDTPRGRDYGYTF
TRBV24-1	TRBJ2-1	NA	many	TGTGCCACCAGTGACCGAGTCCCGGGACTGGCCTACAATGAGCAGTTCTTC	CATSDRVPGLAYNEQFF